The T cell receptor beta chain under discussion was sequenced for a study of cytomegalovirus exposure and HLA in healthy donors. The CDR3 sequence is 13 residues long. Germline V gives CDR1 SGHTA, CDR2 FQGNSA. Trimming removed 5 bases from V and 1 base from J, with 8 bases in between. PCR primers comprised 60 Vbeta and 13 Jbeta primers. Sequenced by immunoSEQ multiplex PCR; TCRdb stores in-frame clones only, minus some. The data show fewer than 200,000 clones, more than 85% seen once. This sequence joins TRBV7-2 and TRBJ2-5, with D possibly being TRBD2 (5 bases). The receptor comes from a girl under two years old in good health and CMV-seronegative. The sample comprised PBMCs. In DNA, the CDR3 is TGTGCCAGCAGCGCTAGCAGCCAAGAGACCCAGTACTTC. Translation: CASSASSQETQYF.